A selection of T cell receptor beta chains follows, all from one sample in a study of cytotoxic CD8 clonotypes in ibrutinib-treated CLL. Sequenced by immunoSEQ multiplex PCR; TCRdb stores in-frame clones only, minus some. The table lists some 76,000 clones, over 65% of them singletons. This sample comprised PBMCs, obtained after 24 months of ibrutinib treatment. The receptors originated from a human donor with chronic lymphocytic leukemia. CDR3s include the opening cysteine and the closing phenylalanine or tryptophan. A D gene is named only where the DNA matches it firmly. The size of a clone is reported for some rows only, either as once, few or many, or as a class for expanded clones.

clone_size j_call v_call d_call cdr3_aa cdr3_nt
. TRBJ2-1 TRBV7-3 . CASSSARGDEQFF TGTGCCAGCAGCTCAGCTAGAGGCGATGAGCAGTTCTTC
. TRBJ2-6 TRBV11-3 . CASSLGRGGAGANVLTF TGTGCCAGCAGCTTAGGCCGAGGAGGGGCTGGGGCCAACGTCCTGACTTTC
. TRBJ1-1 TRBV6-6 . CASSRFPGDENTEAFF TGTGCCAGCAGCCGATTCCCGGGCGACGAGAACACTGAAGCTTTCTTT
once TRBJ2-7 TRBV7-9 . CASSNDRAYEQYF TGTGCCAGCAGCAATGACCGCGCCTACGAGCAGTACTTC
. TRBJ2-7 TRBV21-1 . CASSKAYRYEQYF TGTGCCAGCAGCAAAGCCTACAGATACGAGCAGTACTTC
. TRBJ2-3 TRBV9 . CASSVRGENADTQYF TGTGCCAGCAGCGTTCGGGGTGAAAACGCAGATACGCAGTATTTT
. TRBJ2-7 TRBV4-3 . CASSQDLLYEQYF TGCGCCAGCAGCCAAGACCTCCTCTACGAGCAGTACTTC
. TRBJ1-1 TRBV28 . CASSRGRESLAFF TGTGCCAGCAGCCGGGGGAGGGAGTCCCTAGCTTTCTTT
. TRBJ2-2 TRBV7-9 TRBD2 CASSLDGSGAGELFF TGTGCCAGCAGCTTAGACGGGAGCGGGGCCGGGGAGCTGTTTTTT
few TRBJ2-1 TRBV6-6 . CASNQVDEQFF TGTGCCAGCAACCAAGTCGATGAGCAGTTCTTC
. TRBJ2-5 TRBV9 . CASSVDVQETQYF TGTGCCAGCAGCGTAGATGTCCAAGAGACCCAGTACTTC
. TRBJ1-1 TRBV29-1 . CSGGDTLGAAFF TGCAGCGGGGGGGACACCCTAGGAGCAGCTTTCTTT
. TRBJ2-1 TRBV19 TRBD2 CASSIDVAGGHNEQFF TGTGCCAGTAGTATAGACGTAGCGGGAGGACACAATGAGCAGTTCTTC
. TRBJ2-2 TRBV5-1 TRBD2 CASSLLAGASGELFF TGCGCCAGCAGCTTACTAGCGGGAGCGTCCGGGGAGCTGTTTTTT
. TRBJ2-2 TRBV2 . CASNRDTGELFF TGTGCCAGCAATAGGGACACCGGGGAGCTGTTTTTT
once TRBJ2-3 TRBV7-2 . CASSLEGGTGDTQYF TGTGCCAGCAGCTTAGAGGGCGGGACGGGAGATACGCAGTATTTT
. TRBJ2-1 TRBV9 TRBD2 CASSVDGGGRVKEQFF TGTGCCAGCAGCGTAGACGGGGGAGGGAGGGTCAAGGAGCAGTTCTTC
. TRBJ2-7 TRBV27 TRBD2 CASSFVAGTSGYEQYF TGTGCCAGCAGTTTCGTAGCGGGGACTAGCGGCTACGAGCAGTACTTC
. TRBJ2-5 TRBV6-5 TRBD1 CASSYATGTGQETQYF TGTGCCAGCAGTTACGCAACCGGGACAGGTCAAGAGACCCAGTACTTC
. TRBJ2-3 TRBV4-2 TRBD2 CASSQDLLAGVVTDTQYF TGTGCCAGCAGCCAAGATTTACTAGCGGGAGTTGTCACAGATACGCAGTATTTT
. TRBJ1-1 TRBV19 . CASIADSLEAFF TGTGCCAGTATTGCCGACAGTCTTGAAGCTTTCTTT
few TRBJ2-5 TRBV15 . CASAWDSQETQYF TGTGCCAGCGCCTGGGACTCCCAAGAGACCCAGTACTTC
. TRBJ2-1 TRBV27 . CASRPGTHGYNEQFF TGTGCCAGCAGGCCCGGGACACATGGGTACAATGAGCAGTTCTTC
. TRBJ2-1 TRBV19 TRBD1 CASNQGQGISYEQFF TGTGCCAGTAATCAGGGACAGGGGATTAGCTATGAGCAGTTCTTC
once TRBJ2-5 TRBV5-1 . CASGSLSSATETQYF TGCGCGAGCGGATCGTTGAGTAGCGCGACGGAGACCCAGTACTTC
. TRBJ2-1 TRBV15 TRBD2 CATSGGLAGYGYNEQFF TGTGCCACCAGCGGCGGACTAGCGGGATATGGCTACAATGAGCAGTTCTTC
. TRBJ1-5 TRBV2 . CASSGPTHQPQHF TGTGCCAGCAGTGGTCCAACTCATCAGCCCCAGCATTTT
. TRBJ2-3 TRBV4-3 . CASSQNEGSSADTQYF TGCGCCAGCAGCCAGAATGAGGGGAGTTCGGCAGATACGCAGTATTTT
few TRBJ1-1 TRBV6-6 . CASSPRDYPNTEAFF TGTGCCAGCAGCCCACGCGATTATCCAAACACTGAAGCTTTCTTT
few TRBJ2-5 TRBV19 . CASSIQTSWETQYF TGTGCCAGTAGTATACAAACTAGCTGGGAGACCCAGTACTTC
. TRBJ2-2 TRBV19 . CASSGGPKQNTGELFF TGTGCCAGTAGTGGAGGGCCCAAACAAAACACCGGGGAGCTGTTTTTT
. TRBJ2-5 TRBV28 TRBD1 CASSTGGQETQYF TGTGCCAGCAGCACAGGGGGGCAAGAGACCCAGTACTTC
few TRBJ1-1 TRBV27 TRBD1 CASRQGAEAFF TGTGCCAGCAGACAGGGGGCTGAAGCTTTCTTT
. TRBJ2-1 TRBV30 . CAWSRGNYNEQFF TGTGCCTGGTCCAGGGGTAACTACAATGAGCAGTTCTTC
. TRBJ2-3 TRBV7-9 . CASSLAGLPSTDTQYF TGTGCCAGCAGCTTAGCCGGCCTCCCAAGCACAGATACGCAGTATTTT
once TRBJ1-5 TRBV28 TRBD1 CASSYLKTGTPSNQPQHF TGTGCCAGCAGTTATCTAAAGACAGGGACTCCTAGCAATCAGCCCCAGCATTTT
. TRBJ2-7 TRBV7-2 TRBD2 CASSLGGGRAFEQYF TGTGCCAGCAGCTTAGGAGGAGGGAGGGCTTTCGAGCAGTACTTC
. TRBJ1-4 TRBV2 . CASFSAPGANEKLFF TGTGCCAGCTTCTCCGCCCCAGGGGCTAATGAAAAACTGTTTTTT
. TRBJ2-7 TRBV6-5 TRBD1 CASRKTGVFHEQYF TGTGCCAGCAGGAAGACAGGGGTTTTCCACGAGCAGTACTTC
. TRBJ2-5 TRBV5-1 . CASSFNSGGETQYF TGCGCCAGCAGCTTCAACAGCGGAGGAGAGACCCAGTACTTC
. TRBJ1-2 TRBV27 . CASSLGQAYGYTF TGTGCCAGCAGTTTAGGGCAGGCCTATGGCTACACCTTC
. TRBJ2-1 TRBV5-6 TRBD2 CASSMAGTSSEQFF TGTGCCAGCAGCATGGCCGGGACTAGCAGTGAGCAGTTCTTC
. TRBJ2-7 TRBV5-1 . CASSLGVSYEQYF TGCGCCAGCAGCCTCGGGGTTTCTTACGAGCAGTACTTC
. TRBJ2-1 TRBV19 . CASRTGGQLNEQFF TGTGCCAGTAGGACGGGGGGACAGCTCAATGAGCAGTTCTTC
. TRBJ2-5 TRBV9 . CASSVAGSETQYF TGTGCCAGCAGCGTAGCAGGGTCAGAGACCCAGTACTTC
. TRBJ1-5 TRBV28 . CASTPGAVRGGNQPQHF TGTGCCAGCACCCCAGGAGCCGTAAGGGGAGGCAATCAGCCCCAGCATTTT
. TRBJ2-1 TRBV20-1 . CSAPENEQFF TGCAGTGCACCGGAGAATGAGCAGTTCTTC
once TRBJ1-1 TRBV6-6 . CASSPWGHPNTEAFF TGTGCCAGCAGCCCCTGGGGACACCCGAACACTGAAGCTTTCTTT